These T cell receptor beta chains were read from a single sample in a study of blood T cells in healthy people across ages. TCRdb processed the 5' RACE reads anew with MiXCR; each CDR3 protein has one entry. In the table there are about 380,000 distinct CDR3 sequences, 45% to 60% of which are singletons. Material for sequencing was blood. These receptors all stem from a man between 60 and 75 years old in good health. Each CDR3 is given with its conserved first and last residue. D genes are given only for firm matches. The size of a clone is reported for some rows only, either as once, few or many, or as a class for expanded clones.

>TRBJ2-1|TRBD2|TRBV5-1|NA
TGCGCCAGCAGCTTAGGACTAGCGGGGAACAATGAGCAGTTCTTC
CASSLGLAGNNEQFF
>TRBJ2-1|NA|TRBV5-5|NA
TGTGCCAGCAGCTGCGACAACGCCTACAATGAGCAGTTCTTC
CASSCDNAYNEQFF
>TRBJ1-2|NA|TRBV5-5|once
TGTGCCAGCAGGGCTAGCGGGCAGAACTCTTATGGCTACACCTTC
CASRASGQNSYGYTF
>TRBJ2-3|TRBD2|TRBV28|NA
TGTGCCAGCAGACCGGGACTAGCAACAGATACGCAGTATTTT
CASRPGLATDTQYF
>TRBJ1-2|NA|TRBV10-1|many
TGCGCCAGCAGTGAGTCAAGGACCGGGAACTATGGCTACACCTTC
CASSESRTGNYGYTF
>TRBJ2-7|NA|TRBV7-2|NA
TGTGCCAGCAGCTTAGAGTCGGGCGAGCAGTACTTC
CASSLESGEQYF
>TRBJ2-3|NA|TRBV27|once
TGTGCCAGCAGTTCGTCAGGGGGGGTCACAGATACGCAGTATTTT
CASSSSGGVTDTQYF
>TRBJ2-7|TRBD1|TRBV13|NA
TGTGCCAGCAGCGCCGGCGGCGGACAGGGGAAGTACGAGCAGTACTTC
CASSAGGGQGKYEQYF
>TRBJ2-1|NA|TRBV6-2/TRBV6-3|NA
TGTGCCACCAGGGACGGAAGCTCCTACAATGAGCAGTTCTTC
CATRDGSSYNEQFF
>TRBJ2-1|TRBD2|TRBV20-1|many
TGCAGTGCTAGAGGTGCCAGCGGGAGGGCGGTGGAGCAGTTCTTC
CSARGASGRAVEQFF
>TRBJ1-2|NA|TRBV4-2|NA
TGTGCCAGCAGCCAAGAAGGGGACATCTCCTATGGCTACACCTTC
CASSQEGDISYGYTF
>TRBJ2-1|NA|TRBV10-3|NA
TGTGCCATCAGCGAGACAGGAAACAATGAGCAGTTCTTC
CAISETGNNEQFF
>TRBJ1-5|TRBD1|TRBV30|NA
TGTGCCTGGAGTGGGGGCCAGGGGGAGGGGGCTCGCAATCAGCCCCAGCATTTT
CAWSGGQGEGARNQPQHF
>TRBJ2-7|TRBD2|TRBV7-3|NA
TGTGCCAGCAGCTTAACCCTAGCGGGAGGGTCTCCCGAGCAGTACTTC
CASSLTLAGGSPEQYF
>TRBJ1-2|NA|TRBV6-5|NA
TGTGCCAGCAGTTACTCGAGGAGGCACGCCTATGGAGGCTACACCTTC
CASSYSRRHAYGGYTF
>TRBJ1-5|NA|TRBV20-1|NA
TGCAGTGCTAGACAGGGGACCGATCAGCCCCAGCATTTT
CSARQGTDQPQHF
>TRBJ2-7|TRBD2|TRBV20-1|NA
TGCAGTGCTAGAGAGGGTAGCGGGGGGCCCACCTACGAGCAGTACTTC
CSAREGSGGPTYEQYF
>TRBJ2-7|NA|TRBV4-2|few
TGTGCCAGCAGCCAAGATCGGAACAGGGAGACCTACGAGCAGTACTTC
CASSQDRNRETYEQYF
>TRBJ1-2|TRBD1|TRBV7-2|NA
TGTGCCAGCAGGGACAGGGACCCCTATGGCTACACCTTC
CASRDRDPYGYTF
>TRBJ2-5|NA|TRBV12-3/TRBV12-4|few
TGTGCCAGCAGCCTTGACGGACGAATTTACCAAGAGACCCAGTACTTC
CASSLDGRIYQETQYF
>TRBJ1-5|TRBD1|TRBV7-2|NA
TGTGCCAGCAGCTACTCGGGACAGGGCCGAAATCAGCCCCAGCATTTT
CASSYSGQGRNQPQHF
>TRBJ1-4|NA|TRBV5-1|NA
TGCGCCAGCAGCTTGTGGGGAACTAATGAAAAACTGTTTTTT
CASSLWGTNEKLFF
>TRBJ2-3|TRBD1|TRBV28|NA
TGTGCCAGCAGTTTACCGGGGACAGGGCCCAGCACAGATACGCGGTATTTT
CASSLPGTGPSTDTRYF
>TRBJ2-1|NA|TRBV6-5|NA
TGTGCCAGCAGTTACAACGGTTTGGGGGTAGTCAATGAGCAGTTCTTC
CASSYNGLGVVNEQFF